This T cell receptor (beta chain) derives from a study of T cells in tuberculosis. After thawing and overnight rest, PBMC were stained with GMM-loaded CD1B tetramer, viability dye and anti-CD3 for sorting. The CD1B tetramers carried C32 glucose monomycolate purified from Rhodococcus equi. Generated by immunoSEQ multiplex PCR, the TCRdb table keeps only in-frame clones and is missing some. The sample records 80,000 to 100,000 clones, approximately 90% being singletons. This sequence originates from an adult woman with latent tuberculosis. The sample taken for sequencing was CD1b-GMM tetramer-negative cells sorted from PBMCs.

The CDR3 nucleotides read TGTGCCAGCAGCTTGCCCGGGACAGGGTATGAGCAGTTCTTC. Protein product: CASSLPGTGYEQFF. The rearrangement links TRBV5-5 to TRBJ2-1; TRBD1 agrees at 9 bases. The germline V gene encodes CDR1 SGHKS and CDR2 YYEKEE (reference sequence). The CDR3 spans 14 residues. Losses at the gene ends were 1 base for V and 8 bases for J; bases not matched to a gene: 4.